This entry is about one T cell receptor beta chain. The entirety of the isolated RNA underwent reverse transcription, so expressed TCRB transcripts were sequenced. The repertoire was sequenced with immunoSEQ multiplex PCR; TCRdb's copy has only in-frame clones and lacks some. Of fewer than 250,000 clones in the sample, over 65% were seen once. This entry is derived from a study of beta chain features in type 1 diabetes. From germline, CDR1 is MNHEY and CDR2 SVGAGI. This CDR3 is built from 15 residues. V shed 6 bases, J shed 6 bases, and the junction held 6 bases outside the gene matches. Donors underwent one heparinised blood draw, around 120 mL on average.

The receptor was derived from a man aged 25-45 years in good health. Sequenced sample: naive CD4+ T cells from blood. The chain carries TRBV6-5 and TRBJ2-1; 12 bases align to TRBD2. DNA for the CDR3: TGTGCCAGCAGGAGACTAGCGGGAGACGGCAATGAGCAGTTCTTC. Residues: CASRRLAGDGNEQFF.